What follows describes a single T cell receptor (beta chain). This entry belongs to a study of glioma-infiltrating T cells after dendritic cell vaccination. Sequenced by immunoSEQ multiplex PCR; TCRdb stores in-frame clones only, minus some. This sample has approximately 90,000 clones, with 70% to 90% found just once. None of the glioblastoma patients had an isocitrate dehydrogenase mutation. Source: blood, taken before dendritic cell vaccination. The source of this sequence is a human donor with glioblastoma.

CDR3 in amino acids: CASSLYNQETQYF. The DNA of the CDR3 is TGCGCCAGCAGCTTATACAACCAAGAGACCCAGTACTTC. This rearrangement joins TRBV5-1 to TRBJ2-5; D remains unclear. CDR3 length: 13 residues. The V and J ends lost 2 bases and 0 bases respectively, with 5 bases between them. CDR1 is SGHRS, CDR2 YFSETQ, per germline.